The present entry profiles one TCR beta chain with its context. Its antigen is unidentified. The data were taken from a study of cytomegalovirus exposure and HLA in healthy donors. Study-level information: Among approximately 390 genotyped donors, roughly 81% fell in the Caucasian-associated ancestry cluster. General study points: According to an earlier analysis, most TCR beta V segments yielded productive rearrangements about 90% or about 30% of the time. Near-uniform donor sequencing depth was presumed by presence/absence analyses. For TCR beta chains, V- and J-gene trimming was later linked to a missense DCLRE1C variant.

Primers for the PCR totalled 60 Vbeta and 13 Jbeta. The repertoire was sequenced with immunoSEQ multiplex PCR; TCRdb's copy has only in-frame clones and lacks some. In the table there are about 80,000 clones, roughly 80% of which are singletons. J lost 8 bases, V lost 2 bases, and 5 bases had no gene match. Germline V gives CDR1 SGDLS, CDR2 YYNGEE. The CDR3 has 14 residues. The J gene is TRBJ1-4, the V gene TRBV9; 8 bases are shared with TRBD1. The sequence came from a woman aged 50 to 60 in good health and CMV-seropositive. The material sequenced was PBMCs. CDR3 coding DNA: TGTGCCAGCAGCGTTGGGGACAGGCCCGAAAAACTGTTTTTT. Translated: CASSVGDRPEKLFF.